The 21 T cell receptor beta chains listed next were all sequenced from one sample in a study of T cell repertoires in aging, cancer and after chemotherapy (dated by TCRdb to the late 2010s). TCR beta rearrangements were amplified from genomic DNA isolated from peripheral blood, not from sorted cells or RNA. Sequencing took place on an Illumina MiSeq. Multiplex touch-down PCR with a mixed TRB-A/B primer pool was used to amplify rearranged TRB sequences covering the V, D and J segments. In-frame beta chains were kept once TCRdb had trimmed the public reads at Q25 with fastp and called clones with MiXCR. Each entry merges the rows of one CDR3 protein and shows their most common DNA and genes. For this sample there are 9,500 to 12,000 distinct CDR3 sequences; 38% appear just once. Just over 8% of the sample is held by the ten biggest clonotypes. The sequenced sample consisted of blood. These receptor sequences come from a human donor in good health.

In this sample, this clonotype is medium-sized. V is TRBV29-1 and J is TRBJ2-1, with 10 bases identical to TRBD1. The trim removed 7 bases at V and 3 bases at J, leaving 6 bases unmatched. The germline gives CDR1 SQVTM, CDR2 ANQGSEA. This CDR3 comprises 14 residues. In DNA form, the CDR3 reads TGCAGCGGGTTCGGGACAGGGGACTACAATGAGCAGTTCTTC. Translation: CSGFGTGDYNEQFF.

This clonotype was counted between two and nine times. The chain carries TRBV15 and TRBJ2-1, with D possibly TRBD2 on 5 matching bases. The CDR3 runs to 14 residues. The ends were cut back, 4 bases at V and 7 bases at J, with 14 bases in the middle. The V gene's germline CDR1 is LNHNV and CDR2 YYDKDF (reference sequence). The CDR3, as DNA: TGTGCCACCAGCACCGCGGGTCGGGGTAATGAGCAGTTCTTC. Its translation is CATSTAGRGNEQFF.

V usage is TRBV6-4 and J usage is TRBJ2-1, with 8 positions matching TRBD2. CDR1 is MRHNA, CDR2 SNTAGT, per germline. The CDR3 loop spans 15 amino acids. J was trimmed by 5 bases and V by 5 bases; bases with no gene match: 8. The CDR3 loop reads CASSITGGPDNEQFF. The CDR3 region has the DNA TGTGCCAGCAGTATCACGGGAGGGCCCGACAATGAGCAGTTCTTC.

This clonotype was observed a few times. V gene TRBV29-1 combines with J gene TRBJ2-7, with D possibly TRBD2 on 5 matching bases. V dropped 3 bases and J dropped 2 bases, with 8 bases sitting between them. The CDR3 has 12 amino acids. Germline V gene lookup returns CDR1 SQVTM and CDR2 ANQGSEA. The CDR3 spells CSVERAPYEQYF. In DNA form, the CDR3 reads TGCAGCGTTGAGCGGGCCCCCTACGAGCAGTACTTC.

This CDR3 reads CASSHTGGTEAFF. CDR3 in DNA: TGTGCCAGTAGTCACACTGGGGGCACTGAAGCTTTCTTT. The rearrangement links TRBV19 to TRBJ1-1; D is perhaps TRBD1 (5 bases). The CDR3 is made up of 13 amino acids. Germline-derived CDR1 and CDR2 are LNHDA and SQIVND (reference sequence). V was shortened by 5 bases and J by 4 bases, with 11 bases between the two germline ends.

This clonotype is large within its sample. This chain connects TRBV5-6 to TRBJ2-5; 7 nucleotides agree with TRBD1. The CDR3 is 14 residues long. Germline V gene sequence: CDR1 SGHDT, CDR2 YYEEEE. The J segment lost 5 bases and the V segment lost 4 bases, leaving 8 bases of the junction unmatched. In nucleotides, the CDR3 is TGTGCCAGCAGCCGCCAGGGGGTTCGGGAGACCCAGTACTTC. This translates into CASSRQGVRETQYF.

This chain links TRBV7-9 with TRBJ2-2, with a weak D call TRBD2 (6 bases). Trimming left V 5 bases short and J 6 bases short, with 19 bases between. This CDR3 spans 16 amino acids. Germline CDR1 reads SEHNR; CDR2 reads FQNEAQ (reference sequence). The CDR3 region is CASSPPGPGSPGELFF. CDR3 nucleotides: TGTGCCAGCAGCCCTCCCGGCCCCGGGAGCCCCGGGGAGCTGTTTTTT.

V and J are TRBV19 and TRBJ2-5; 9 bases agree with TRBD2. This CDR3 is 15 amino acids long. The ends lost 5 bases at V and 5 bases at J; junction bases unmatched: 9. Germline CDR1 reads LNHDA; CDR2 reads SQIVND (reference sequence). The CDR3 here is CASSGDSGSGETQYF. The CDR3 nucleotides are TGTGCCAGTAGTGGGGATAGCGGGAGCGGTGAGACCCAGTACTTC.

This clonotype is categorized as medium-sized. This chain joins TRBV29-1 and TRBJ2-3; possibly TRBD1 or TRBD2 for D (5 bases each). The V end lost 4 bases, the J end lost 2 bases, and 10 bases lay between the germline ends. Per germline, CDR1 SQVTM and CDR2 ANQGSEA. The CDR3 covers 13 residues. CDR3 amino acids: CSVGDGDTDTQYF. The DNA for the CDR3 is TGCAGCGTTGGGGACGGAGACACAGATACGCAGTATTTT.

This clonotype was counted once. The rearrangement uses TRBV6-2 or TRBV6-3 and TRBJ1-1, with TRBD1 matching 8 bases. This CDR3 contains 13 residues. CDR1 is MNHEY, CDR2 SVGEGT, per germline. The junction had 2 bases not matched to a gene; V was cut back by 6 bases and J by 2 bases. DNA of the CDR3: TGTGCCAGCAGCGACAGGGGAAACACTGAAGCTTTCTTT. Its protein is CASSDRGNTEAFF.

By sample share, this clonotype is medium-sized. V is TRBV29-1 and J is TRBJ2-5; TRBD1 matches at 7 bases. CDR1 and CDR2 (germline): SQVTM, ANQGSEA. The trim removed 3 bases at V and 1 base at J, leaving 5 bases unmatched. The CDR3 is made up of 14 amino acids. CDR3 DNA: TGCAGCGTTGAGGAACAGGGGACCCAAGAGACCCAGTACTTC. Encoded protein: CSVEEQGTQETQYF.

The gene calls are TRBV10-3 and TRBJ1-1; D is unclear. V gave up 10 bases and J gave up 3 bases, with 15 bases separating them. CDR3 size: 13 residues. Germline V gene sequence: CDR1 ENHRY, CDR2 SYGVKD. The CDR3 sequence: CATISLPDTEAFF. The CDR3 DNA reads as TGTGCCACCATCTCCCTTCCGGACACTGAAGCTTTCTTT.

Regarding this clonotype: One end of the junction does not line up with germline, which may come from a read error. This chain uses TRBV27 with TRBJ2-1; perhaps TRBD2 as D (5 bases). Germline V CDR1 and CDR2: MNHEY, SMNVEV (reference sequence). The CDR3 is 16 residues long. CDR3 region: CASSSLLVELGNKQFF. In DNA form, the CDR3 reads TGTGCCAGCAGTTCCCTACTAGTAGAGTTGGGCAATAAGCAGTTCTTC.

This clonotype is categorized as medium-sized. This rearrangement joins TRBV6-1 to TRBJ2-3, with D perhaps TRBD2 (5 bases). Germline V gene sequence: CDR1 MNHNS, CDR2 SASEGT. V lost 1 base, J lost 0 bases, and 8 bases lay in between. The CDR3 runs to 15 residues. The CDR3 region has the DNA TGTGCCAGCAGTGAAGACGGCGGGAGCACAGATACGCAGTATTTT. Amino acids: CASSEDGGSTDTQYF.

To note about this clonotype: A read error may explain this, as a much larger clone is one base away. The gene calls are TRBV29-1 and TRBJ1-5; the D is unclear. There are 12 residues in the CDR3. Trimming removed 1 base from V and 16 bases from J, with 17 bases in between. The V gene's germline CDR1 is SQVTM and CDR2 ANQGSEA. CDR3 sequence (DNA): TGCAGCGTTGAAGGACTAACAGTGGCTCTCCATTTT. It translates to CSVEGLTVALHF.

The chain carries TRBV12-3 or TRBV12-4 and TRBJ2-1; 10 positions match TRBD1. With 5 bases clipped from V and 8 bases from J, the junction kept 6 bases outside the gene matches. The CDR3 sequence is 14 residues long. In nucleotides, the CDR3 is TGTGCCAGCAGTCCCCAGACAGGGGGCTATGAGCAGTTCTTC. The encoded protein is CASSPQTGGYEQFF.

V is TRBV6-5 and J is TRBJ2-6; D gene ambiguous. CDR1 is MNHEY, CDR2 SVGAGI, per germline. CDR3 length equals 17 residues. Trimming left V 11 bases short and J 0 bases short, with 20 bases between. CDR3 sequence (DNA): TGTGCCGCTAAAAGGGTCCCCCAGAGCTCTGGGGCCAACGTCCTGACTTTC. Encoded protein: CAAKRVPQSSGANVLTF.

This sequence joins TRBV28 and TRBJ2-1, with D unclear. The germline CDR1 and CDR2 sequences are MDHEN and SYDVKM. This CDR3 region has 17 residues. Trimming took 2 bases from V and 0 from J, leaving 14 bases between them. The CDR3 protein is CASSLLGETSSYNEQFF. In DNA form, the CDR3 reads TGTGCCAGCAGTTTACTCGGTGAAACGAGCTCCTACAATGAGCAGTTCTTC.

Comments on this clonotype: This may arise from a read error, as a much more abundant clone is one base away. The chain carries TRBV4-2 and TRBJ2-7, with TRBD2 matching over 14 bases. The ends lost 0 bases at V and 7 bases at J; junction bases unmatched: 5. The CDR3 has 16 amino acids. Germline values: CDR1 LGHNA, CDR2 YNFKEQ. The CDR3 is CASSQDGTSGSNEQYF. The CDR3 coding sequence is TGTGCCAGCAGCCAAGATGGGACTAGCGGGAGCAATGAGCAGTACTTC.

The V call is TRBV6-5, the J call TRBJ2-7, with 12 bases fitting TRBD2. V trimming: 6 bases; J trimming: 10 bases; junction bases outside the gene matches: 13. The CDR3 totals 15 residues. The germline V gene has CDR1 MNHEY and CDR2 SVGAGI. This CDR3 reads CASSLAGGPQLPQYF. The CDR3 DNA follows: TGTGCCAGCAGCCTAGCGGGAGGGCCCCAGCTTCCCCAGTACTTC.

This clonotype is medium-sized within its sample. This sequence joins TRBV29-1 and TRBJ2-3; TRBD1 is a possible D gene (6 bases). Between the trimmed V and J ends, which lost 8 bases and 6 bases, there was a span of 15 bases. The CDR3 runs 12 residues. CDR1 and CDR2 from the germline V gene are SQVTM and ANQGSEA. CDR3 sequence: CSFGTPGDTQYF. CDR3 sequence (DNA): TGCAGCTTCGGGACACCCGGCGATACGCAGTATTTT.